This paragraph reports one TCR beta chain. This clonotype was observed a few times. The specificity of this receptor is unknown. No per-base quality is available; no much larger clone lies one base away. Libraries were prepared through multiplex PCR. The run used an Illumina HiSeq 4000. CDR3 regions were amplified by Arm-PCR with iRepertoire HTBI primers to construct TCR beta libraries. Gel purification was performed on PCR products prior to sequencing. From the authors' description of their analysis: Gene usage analysis of CDR3 amino acid clonotypes used the approximately 62 TRBV and more than 13 TRBJ segments found across samples. Filtered high-quality paired reads were merged into contigs using COPE and FqMerger. BLAST was used to align contigs to the IMGT TRBV, TRBD and TRBJ reference genes, and CDR3 was defined following IMGT. Highly expanded clones were defined as clonotypes with a frequency above 0.1%. Shannon entropy was used to measure repertoire diversity, and the Gini coefficient was used to measure V-J evenness. A clonotype found in more than one individual was treated as public. TCRdb applied fastp at Q25 and MiXCR to the public reads, then kept only in-frame beta chains. Merged by CDR3 protein, the rows form single entries marked with the most common genes and DNA. TCRdb, rather than the study authors, made the V and J calls. The sample contains a few hundred thousand distinct CDR3 sequences, about a sixth of them found a single time. The ten biggest clones cover just over 20% of the sample.

This sample was taken from a study of regulatory T cells in long-lasting Graves disease (dated by TCRdb to about 2021). Some background on the complete study: Patients with newly diagnosed Graves' disease had been on antithyroid drugs for under 3 months. The study took place in China and was registered as a clinical trial. Patients with persistent Graves' disease were compared with patients with newly diagnosed Graves' disease using TCR sequencing and RNA sequencing of peripheral blood. A total of around 35 samples underwent TCR sequencing, from roughly 13 patients with persistent Graves' disease and about 20 patients with newly diagnosed Graves' disease. The paper's findings and limits, for the study overall: Sequencing and analysis were limited to the TCR beta chain. Preferential use of TRBV28, TRBJ1-2 and TRBJ2-5 was observed in persistent disease, whereas TRBV20-1 and TRBJ2-1 were favored in newly diagnosed disease. The small sample size was acknowledged by the authors as a limitation that may reduce accuracy. Compared with newly diagnosed patients, patients with persistent Graves' disease had lower TCR Shannon entropy and fewer highly expanded clones, which suggests clonal expansion. Peripheral blood alone was examined, since thyroid tissue, which constituted the primary lesion, could not be accessed. A larger number of public clonotypes was shared among persistent patients (over 2,500) than among newly diagnosed patients (roughly 970).

The time point label on this specimen signifies: newly diagnosed GD, antithyroid drugs for less than 3 months. For both TCR sequencing and RNA sequencing, RNA was extracted from PBMCs using TRIzol. The diagnosis of Graves' disease was made according to American Thyroid Association guidelines. Patients were recruited from an endocrinology department in Xi'an, China. Each patient gave approximately 10 milliliters of peripheral blood, collected in an EDTA anticoagulant tube. PBMCs were isolated by Ficoll Paque Plus density gradient separation without further T cell sorting. RNA quality was checked with an Agilent 2100 Bioanalyzer and agarose gel, and concentration with a NanoDrop 2000. CDR1 and CDR2 are read off the germline V gene (reference sequence) as GTSNPN and SVGIG. The CDR3 has 14 amino acids, counting the end cysteine and phenylalanine. The sequence is cut down to CDR3 DNA, 42 bases in frame from base 1. After removal of 3 bases from V and 5 bases from J, the junction retains 9 bases not matched to a gene.

This same sample was also taken into another study, of T cells in Graves' hyperthyroidism and ophthalmopathy. The other study reports the following: A patient counted as having stable Graves' hyperthyroidism if no progression to ophthalmopathy occurred over 18 months of follow-up. Hyperthyroidism patients were newly diagnosed, with disease duration under 2 months, and aged 18 to 65 years. Patients with uncontrolled infections, other autoimmune diseases, pregnancy or lactation were excluded. Clinical symptoms, serum thyroxine and TRAb, thyroid ultrasound, and orbital computed tomography formed the basis for the diagnoses. A first-round RT-PCR of the TCR CDR3 used the HTBI primer set with the Qiagen OneStep RT-PCR kit. Blood samples also contained most of the expanded thyroid clonotypes (frequency above 0.001), which suggests that blood repertoires may reflect thyroid immune responses. Ophthalmopathy was separated from stable hyperthyroidism by a 13 V-J signature model, with 87.88% sensitivity and roughly 84% specificity obtained in cross-validation and 80%/75% obtained in testing. In validation, the model predicted progression to ophthalmopathy a median of roughly 6.2 months before onset, with 65% to 71% sensitivity and 72.22% specificity. A discovery cohort of 95 to 100 patients, roughly 40 with Graves' ophthalmopathy and 55 to 60 with stable Graves' hyperthyroidism, was used to find distinguishing TCR V-J signatures. Whether ophthalmopathy could be predicted prospectively was tested in an independent validation cohort made up of 18 to 20 hyperthyroidism patients plus 17 patients who later progressed to ophthalmopathy. The 85 to 100 discovery patients were divided at random into training and test sets in a 7:3 ratio. The study also compared thyroid tissue and blood T-cell repertoires from a handful of Graves' hyperthyroidism patients. Once sampling was done, hyperthyroidism patients were given methimazole at a starting dose of 30 mg daily, whereas ophthalmopathy patients were given high-dose intravenous methylprednisolone. Libraries were constructed in a second round of multiplex PCR, after which size selection and purification were performed. The libraries were sequenced on an Illumina HiSeq2000 using paired-end 100 bp reads. SOAPnuke was used to process the raw data, with reads discarded if the reads contained adapters or uncalled bases, had a mean Phred below 15, or lacked an exact constant-primer or identifier match. High-quality paired reads were merged using COPE v1.2.5, and each unique nucleotide sequence was defined as a clonotype. Clonotypes were aligned to IMGT TRBV, TRBD and TRBJ reference segments using MiTCR v1.1. Only V-J combinations with frequency above 0.0001, covering about 99% of repertoires, were analysed. A TCS score was defined as the ratio between F50 (clonal expansion) and ExV (chaos), using BLOSUM62-based TCRdist between CDR3 peptides within each V-J. Welch's t-statistics and random forest reduced around 550 V-J features to some 14, which were used in a naive Bayes classifier (R e1071). No statistical method was used to set the sample size in advance, and investigators knew the group allocation. The paper reports TCR Vbeta CDR3 sequencing of roughly 140 peripheral blood samples: over 40 ophthalmopathy, roughly 74 hyperthyroidism and around 17 progressor patients.

This sequence was found in a woman younger than 35 with Graves disease. Donor details come from another sample of the same person, matched by shared clones. The material sequenced was peripheral blood mononuclear cells (PBMCs), taken at new diagnosis, from a patient treated with antithyroid drugs. This chain is built from TRBV30 and TRBJ2-5; 7 bases in the junction line up with TRBD2. The CDR3 here reads CAWSLGRVLETQYF. In nucleotide form, the sequence is TGTGCCTGGAGCCTTGGGAGGGTATTGGAGACCCAGTACTTC.